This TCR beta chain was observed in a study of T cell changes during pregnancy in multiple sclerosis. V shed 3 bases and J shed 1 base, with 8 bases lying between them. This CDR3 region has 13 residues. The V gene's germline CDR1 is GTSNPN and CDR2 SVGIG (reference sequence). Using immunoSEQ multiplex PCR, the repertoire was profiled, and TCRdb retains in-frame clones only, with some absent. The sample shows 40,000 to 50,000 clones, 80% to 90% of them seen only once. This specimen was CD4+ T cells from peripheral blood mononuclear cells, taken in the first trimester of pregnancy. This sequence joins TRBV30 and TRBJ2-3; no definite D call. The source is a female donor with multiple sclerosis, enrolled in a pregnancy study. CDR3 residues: CAWSTRGTDTQYF. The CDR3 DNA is TGTGCCTGGAGCACTCGGGGCACAGATACGCAGTATTTT.